The sequence of this TCR beta chain was determined in a study of blood T cell repertoires in COVID-19. This CDR3 has 15 residues. The germline V and J ends were trimmed by 5 bases and 1 base, with 14 bases remaining between them. Germline CDR1 and CDR2: MGHDK and SYGVNS. This table comes from immunoSEQ multiplex PCR, and its TCRdb copy is limited to in-frame clones, with some not included. The sample lists some 340,000 clones, around 87% occurring once. The clonotype was recovered from a woman aged 25-40 years who had recovered from COVID-19. The V gene is TRBV25-1, the J gene TRBJ2-5; D might be TRBD2 (7 bases). Sequenced: PBMCs or T cells enriched from blood (not recorded which). CDR3 amino acids: CASSIGGGVQETQYF. The CDR3 DNA follows: TGTGCCAGCAGTATAGGAGGGGGGGTCCAAGAGACCCAGTACTTC.